Below are 4 T cell receptor beta chains sequenced from a single sample in a study of post-analysis software for immune sequencing data. Notes on the study in general: About 5 TRBV segments occurring more often in patients than controls included TRBV5-6, TRBV5-1 and TRBV20-1.

No antigen has been assigned to these receptors. Presence of unique molecular identifiers characterized the TCR beta cDNA libraries. MiXCR, applied by TCRdb to the PCR reads, yields one record per CDR3 protein. This sample has 750,000 to 950,000 distinct CDR3 sequences, with under 70% found just once. Specimen: blood. The receptors derive from a girl aged 10 to 17 with multiple sclerosis.

The gene calls are TRBV9 and TRBJ1-2; D may be TRBD1 (5 bases). Germline loops: CDR1 SGDLS, CDR2 YYNGEE. The CDR3 is 11 residues long. V was trimmed by 10 bases and J by 3 bases, leaving 10 bases between them. The CDR3 loop reads CASGTDYGYTF. CDR3 DNA: TGTGCCTCCGGGACGGACTATGGCTACACCTTC. Based on the CDR3 plus reference TRBV9 and TRBJ1-2, the full variable domain is DSGVTQTPKHLITATGQRVTLRCSPRSGDLSVYWYQQSLDQGLQFLIQYYNGEERAKGNILERFSAQQFPDLHSELNLSSLELGDSALYFCASGTDYGYTFGSGTRLTVV.

As concerns this clonotype: One junction end does not reproduce the germline sequence, and a read error may be involved. V and J are TRBV28 and TRBJ2-5; TRBD1 matches 8 bases. This CDR3 spans 17 amino acids. CDR1 MDHEN and CDR2 SYDVKM come from the germline V gene. This chain's CDR3 is CASSPITSVRGRETRYF. In DNA form, the CDR3 reads TGTGCCAGCAGCCCTATAACCTCTGTCAGGGGGCGAGAGACCCGGTACTTC.

This clonotype occurred a few times. The J gene is TRBJ1-2, the V gene TRBV2; D unresolved. The germline CDR1 and CDR2 sequences are SNHLY and FYNNEI. Trimming removed 2 bases at V and 8 bases at J, with 6 bases between. CDR3 length equals 11 residues. In DNA, the CDR3 is TGTGCCAGCAGTGAACAGTTCGGCTACACCTTC. Amino acids: CASSEQFGYTF. Supplemented by reference TRBV2 and TRBJ1-2, the full variable domain reads EPEVTQTPSHQVTQMGQEVILRCVPISNHLYFYWYRQILGQKVEFLVSFYNNEISEKSEIFDDQFSVERPDGSNFTLKIRSTKLEDSAMYFCASSEQFGYTFGSGTRLTVV.

The J gene is TRBJ2-7, the V gene TRBV12-3 or TRBV12-4; no clear D. The J call may not be correct, given that the DNA end is closer to TRBJ2-1. This CDR3 region has 14 residues. The DNA of the CDR3 is TGTGCCAGCACCTCGGCCGGACCCGGCTACGAGCAGTTCTTC. This encodes CASTSAGPGYEQFF.